The source of this T cell receptor beta chain is a study of CXCR3-negative and CXCR3-positive naive CD8 T cells. CDR1 and CDR2 (germline): SQVTM, ANQGSEA. CDR3 size: 14 residues. On this clonotype itself: Its matching antigen is unknown.

The TRB libraries of cDNA were built by UMI-labeled 5' RACE. Using the 5' RACE reads, TCRdb records one entry per CDR3 protein without DNA. There are 70,000 to 95,000 distinct CDR3 sequences in the sample, with around 1.8% held by the top ten. General study points: The authors found comparable surface CD5 between naive subsets and inferred TCR strength from TRB CDR3 properties.

The sequenced sample was naive CXCR3- CD8+ T cells from blood. Subset: CD45RO-CCR7+CD27+CD95- naive CD8+ T cells lacking CXCR3 (TNR3-). The rearrangement links TRBV29-1 to TRBJ2-7; TCRdb reports TRBD1, a call that lacks DNA to check it against. The source is a human donor in good health. Some clones in this sample may be carry-over from other donors' samples. This CDR3 reads CSVVNRGVSYEQYF.